Each of the 22 T cell receptor beta chains below was sequenced from the same sample in a study of T-cell memory formation after mild COVID-19 listed by TCRdb under 2021. Libraries came from 5' RACE. The listed sequencing device is Illumina NovaSeq 6000. Clones were called with MiXCR by TCRdb after fastp trimmed the public reads at Q25, and only in-frame beta chains were retained. Rows are unified per CDR3 protein, each entry keeping the most common DNA and genes. In all, the sample holds approximately 12,000 distinct CDR3 sequences, and 16% of those were seen once. The ten largest clones capture about three fifths of the sample. Sequenced sample: PBMCs or a T cell subset sorted from them (not recorded which). The receptor source for this set is a man aged 18 to 29 who had mild COVID-19 (a few samples of this study predate the infection). The sample titles of this study are shuffled in the database, so cell type and time point are left out; the donor was told from shared clones.

The chain is built from TRBV7-2 and TRBJ2-5; 10 positions agree with TRBD2. J was trimmed by 5 bases and V by 6 bases; bases with no gene match: 12. CDR1 is SGHTA and CDR2 is FQGNSA in the germline V gene. The length of the CDR3 is 16 residues. CDR3 DNA sequence: TGTGCCAGCAGTCTAGGCCAGCGGGGGGGCTGGGAGACCCAGTACTTC. Translated: CASSLGQRGGWETQYF.

There are many counts of this clonotype. The V and J genes are TRBV6-5 and TRBJ2-2; no clear D. The V gene's germline CDR1 is MNHEY and CDR2 SVGAGI. The CDR3 is made up of 15 amino acids. With 0 bases removed from V and 3 bases from J, the gap between germline ends came to 8 bases. The CDR3 nucleotides read TGTGCCAGCAGTTACTCTATCTTTTACACCGGGGAGCTGTTTTTT. Translation: CASSYSIFYTGELFF.

The J gene is TRBJ2-2, the V gene TRBV6-1; perhaps TRBD1 as D (5 bases). The germline V gene encodes CDR1 MNHNS and CDR2 SASEGT. This CDR3 has 15 residues. V was cut by 1 base and J by 4 bases, with 10 bases left in between. CDR3 protein: CASSEDPGFTGELFF. The CDR3 DNA follows: TGTGCCAGCAGTGAAGACCCAGGGTTCACCGGGGAGCTGTTTTTT.

The CDR3 DNA sequence: TGCGCCAGCAGCCCTACGGGCCAGAACTATGGCTACACCTTC. Its translation is CASSPTGQNYGYTF. The rearrangement joins TRBV4-1 to TRBJ1-2, with D unresolved. The V gene lost 4 bases and the J gene lost 2 bases, with 11 bases spanning the gap. The CDR3 contains 14 residues. Per germline, CDR1 MGHRA and CDR2 YSYEKL.

The V call is TRBV7-9, the J call TRBJ2-1, with 8 nucleotides matching TRBD2. The V gene end was trimmed by 5 bases and the J gene end by 3 bases; junction bases not matched to a gene: 9. Germline values: CDR1 SEHNR, CDR2 FQNEAQ (reference sequence). The CDR3 totals 16 residues. CDR3 region: CASSGWSGGLYNEQFF. The DNA of the CDR3 is TGTGCCAGCAGCGGATGGAGCGGGGGCCTCTACAATGAGCAGTTCTTC.

The chain joins TRBV18 to TRBJ1-2; D gene uncertain. Germline CDR1 KGHSH, CDR2 LQKENI. There are 12 residues in the CDR3. V dropped 3 bases and J dropped 3 bases, with 5 bases sitting between them. The CDR3 region is CASSPSDYGYTF. CDR3 sequence (DNA): TGTGCCAGCTCACCGAGCGACTATGGCTACACCTTC. The variable domain in full, completed from reference TRBV18 and TRBJ1-2, reads NAGVMQNPRHLVRRRGQEARLRCSPMKGHSHVYWYRQLPEEGLKFMVYLQKENIIDESGMPKERFSAEFPKEGPSILRIQQVVRGDSAAYFCASSPSDYGYTFGSGTRLTVV.

This clonotype was seen a few times. The chain uses TRBV7-8 and TRBJ2-1; D unresolved. This CDR3 has 18 amino acids. The V gene's germline CDR1 is SGHVS and CDR2 FQNEAQ. Between the trimmed V and J ends, which lost 2 bases and 0 bases, there was a span of 17 bases. Written as DNA, the CDR3 is TGTGCCAGCAGCTTATCTCGGCTAACAGTCAGCTCCTACAATGAGCAGTTCTTC. Translation: CASSLSRLTVSSYNEQFF.

V gene TRBV9 combines with J gene TRBJ1-2; D unclear. The CDR3 sequence is 13 residues long. CDR1 and CDR2 from the germline V gene are SGDLS and YYNGEE. V lost 6 bases, J lost 4 bases, and 13 bases lay in between. The CDR3 sequence: CASTPASGYGYTF. The DNA of the CDR3 is TGTGCCAGCACCCCCGCCTCTGGCTATGGCTACACCTTC.

This clonotype has more than one count but fewer than ten. This chain's CDR3 is CASSLSPTSTNEKLFF. As DNA, the CDR3 is TGTGCCAGCAGCTTAAGCCCGACCTCAACTAATGAAAAACTGTTTTTT. The chain links TRBV7-2 to TRBJ1-4; D remains unclear. V shed 2 bases and J shed 0 bases, with 10 bases lying between them. The CDR3 is made up of 16 amino acids. Germline V CDR1 and CDR2: SGHTA, FQGNSA.

The chain combines TRBV7-9 with TRBJ1-3; no clear D gene. This CDR3 is built from 12 residues. Germline-derived CDR1 and CDR2 are SEHNR and FQNEAQ (reference sequence). Trimming shortened V by 5 bases and J by 8 bases, and 10 bases separated the two germline ends. CDR3 nucleotide sequence: TGTGCCAGCAGCGACCGTTTGGACACCATATATTTT. Translating gives CASSDRLDTIYF.

At least ten counts were recorded for this clonotype. The chain recombines TRBV18 with TRBJ2-3; 9 bases map to TRBD2. This CDR3 comprises 15 residues. Germline V lookup: CDR1 KGHSH, CDR2 LQKENI. The V and J ends lost 6 bases and 6 bases, in that order; junction bases with no gene match: 10. CDR3 sequence (DNA): TGTGCCAGCTCGGCCCTAGCGGGGACCATTGATACGCAGTATTTT. Protein: CASSALAGTIDTQYF.

This chain uses TRBV12-3 or TRBV12-4 with TRBJ1-5; no firm D call. V lost 3 bases and J 6 bases, leaving 6 bases between the germline ends. The CDR3 runs to 12 residues. CDR3 DNA sequence: TGTGCCAGCAGTTTCAGGAGTCAGCCCCAGCATTTT. As protein: CASSFRSQPQHF.

This clonotype has ten or more counts. The chain couples TRBV9 to TRBJ2-7; D is ambiguous. Germline CDR1 reads SGDLS; CDR2 reads YYNGEE. V lost 4 bases to trimming and J lost 3 bases, with 11 bases between them. The CDR3 runs to 13 residues. In nucleotides, the CDR3 is TGTGCCAGCAGCTCCGATGGGGACTACGAGCAGTACTTC. It translates to CASSSDGDYEQYF.

In its sample, this clonotype was seen many times. The V gene is TRBV4-1, the J gene TRBJ2-5; maybe TRBD2 (5 bases). Germline values: CDR1 MGHRA, CDR2 YSYEKL. This CDR3 spans 14 amino acids. Trimming shortened V by 0 bases and J by 5 bases, and 10 bases separated the two germline ends. The CDR3 DNA reads TGCGCCAGCAGCCAAGAAATAGTAGCGGAGACCCAGTACTTC. It encodes CASSQEIVAETQYF.

In its sample, this clonotype was seen a few times. The V gene is TRBV20-1, the J gene TRBJ1-4; D possibly corresponds to TRBD1 (6 bases). The CDR3 is 20 amino acids. Germline V gene sequence: CDR1 DFQATT, CDR2 SNEGSKA (reference sequence). Trimming cost V 0 bases and J 0 bases, with 23 bases left between them. The CDR3 bases are TGCAGTGCTAGAGACCCTCTGGGGGCGATCCAGATAGCAACTAATGAAAAACTGTTTTTT. Protein: CSARDPLGAIQIATNEKLFF.

This clonotype turned up a few times. V usage is TRBV6-5 and J usage is TRBJ1-1; D may be TRBD1 (5 bases). The CDR3 runs 14 residues. In germline, CDR1 is MNHEY, CDR2 SVGAGI. The V end was cut by 5 bases, the J end by 6 bases, with 16 bases between. The CDR3 is CASSQGFYGPEAFF. The CDR3, as DNA: TGTGCCAGCAGTCAGGGCTTCTACGGGCCTGAAGCTTTCTTT.

As to this clonotype: This may be a read error: a much more frequent sequence differs by one nucleotide. V is TRBV6-1 and J is TRBJ2-7; TRBD1 is a possible D gene (6 bases). Germline CDR1 is MNHNS and CDR2 is SASEGT. The germline V and J ends were trimmed by 6 bases and 0 bases, with 9 bases remaining between them. This CDR3 is 13 amino acids long. The DNA for the CDR3 is TGTGCCAGCAGCTTGACAGGCTCCTACGAGCAGTACTTC. Its translation is CASSLTGSYEQYF.

CDR3 coding DNA: TGTGCCAGCAGCCCACCTCCCGGGACTAGCGGGGGGTCTGGAGAGACCCAGTACTTC. Amino acid sequence: CASSPPPGTSGGSGETQYF. J is TRBJ2-5 and V is TRBV6-2 or TRBV6-3, with 15 bases identical to TRBD2. Looked up from germline, CDR1 is MNHEY and CDR2 is SVGEGT. V was clipped by 6 bases and J by 4 bases; unmatched bases: 15. The CDR3 runs to 19 residues.

This clonotype was recorded at least ten times. The chain combines TRBV7-8 with TRBJ1-5, with D tentatively TRBD1 (6 bases). V gave up 5 bases and J gave up 0 bases, with 20 bases separating them. The CDR3 has 18 amino acids. Germline CDR1 and CDR2: SGHVS and FQNEAQ. In DNA, the CDR3 is TGTGCCAGCAGCCCTAGAACCGACAGGTCCGGTAGCAATCAGCCCCAGCATTTT. Translated, it gives CASSPRTDRSGSNQPQHF.

At least ten counts were recorded for this clonotype. The chain is built from TRBV5-1 and TRBJ1-4; 11 nucleotides match TRBD1. This CDR3 contains 16 residues. V trimming: 3 bases; J trimming: 7 bases; junction bases outside the gene matches: 8. The V gene's germline CDR1 is SGHRS and CDR2 YFSETQ. This CDR3 reads CASSWLPGQGGEKLFF. The CDR3 DNA reads as TGCGCCAGCAGCTGGCTCCCGGGACAGGGGGGTGAAAAACTGTTTTTT.

CDR3 residues: CASSLSEGPLHF. CDR3 bases: TGTGCCAGCAGCTTATCCGAGGGTCCCCTCCACTTT. This rearrangement joins TRBV7-2 to TRBJ1-6; D ambiguous. Trimming left V 2 bases short and J 13 bases short, with 9 bases between. The length of the CDR3 is 12 residues. From germline, CDR1 is SGHTA and CDR2 FQGNSA. The full variable domain, with the rest looked up from reference TRBV7-2 and TRBJ1-6, is GAGVSQSPSNKVTEKGKDVELRCDPISGHTALYWYRQSLGQGLEFLIYFQGNSAPDKSGLPSDRFSAERTGGSVSTLTIQRTQQEDSAVYLCASSLSEGPLHFGNGTRLTVT.

The table lists this clonotype with a few counts. The V and J genes are TRBV5-1 and TRBJ2-2; no reliable D call. The CDR3 covers 14 residues. Deletions cut 3 bases from V and 2 bases from J, with 8 bases between. The germline V gene has CDR1 SGHRS and CDR2 YFSETQ. The CDR3 region is CASSSPTNTGELFF. The CDR3 DNA is TGCGCCAGCAGCTCCCCCACAAACACCGGGGAGCTGTTTTTT.